This is a list of T cell receptor beta chains from one sample in a study of cytomegalovirus exposure and HLA in healthy donors. Method: immunoSEQ multiplex PCR; TCRdb's copy keeps in-frame clones and lacks some. The sample includes roughly 120,000 clones, around 80% of them seen just once. Sequencing was performed on PBMCs. The receptors come from a man younger than 35 in good health and CMV-seronegative. Each CDR3 is given with its conserved first and last residue. D genes are given only for firm matches. The size field is filled for only some rows; it gives once, few, many or a size class.

clone size: -; D gene: TRBD1; V gene: TRBV19; J gene: TRBJ1-5; CDR3 protein: CASSILGQNNQPQHF; CDR3 DNA: TGTGCCAGTAGTATCCTGGGACAGAACAATCAGCCCCAGCATTTT
clone size: -; D gene: -; V gene: TRBV27; J gene: TRBJ2-7; CDR3 protein: CASATLAVYEQYF; CDR3 DNA: TGTGCCAGCGCCACGTTAGCAGTTTACGAGCAGTACTTC
clone size: -; D gene: TRBD2; V gene: TRBV19; J gene: TRBJ2-2; CDR3 protein: CASIPSGSGTGELFF; CDR3 DNA: TGTGCCAGTATCCCGAGCGGGAGCGGCACCGGGGAGCTGTTTTTT
clone size: -; D gene: -; V gene: TRBV27; J gene: TRBJ2-2; CDR3 protein: CASSFLANTGELFF; CDR3 DNA: TGTGCCAGCAGTTTCCTAGCGAACACCGGGGAGCTGTTTTTT
clone size: -; D gene: TRBD2; V gene: TRBV5-4; J gene: TRBJ2-7; CDR3 protein: CASSTLAEEIYEQYF; CDR3 DNA: TGTGCCAGCAGCACCCTAGCGGAGGAAATTTACGAGCAGTACTTC
clone size: -; D gene: -; V gene: TRBV7-8; J gene: TRBJ1-5; CDR3 protein: CASGYFSSSNQPQHF; CDR3 DNA: TGTGCCAGCGGTTACTTTAGTAGCAGCAATCAGCCCCAGCATTTT
clone size: -; D gene: -; V gene: TRBV19; J gene: TRBJ2-1; CDR3 protein: CASRSAGETSRDEQFF; CDR3 DNA: TGTGCCAGTAGGTCTGCTGGCGAGACGTCGAGGGATGAGCAGTTCTTC
clone size: -; D gene: -; V gene: TRBV9; J gene: TRBJ2-3; CDR3 protein: CASTPETRSTDTQYF; CDR3 DNA: TGTGCCAGCACCCCCGAGACTAGAAGCACAGATACGCAGTATTTT
clone size: -; D gene: TRBD1; V gene: TRBV15; J gene: TRBJ1-5; CDR3 protein: CATSRGDRGGQPQHF; CDR3 DNA: TGTGCCACCAGCAGAGGGGACAGGGGTGGTCAGCCCCAGCATTTT
clone size: once; D gene: TRBD1; V gene: TRBV15; J gene: TRBJ2-5; CDR3 protein: CATSTGGLKTQYF; CDR3 DNA: TGTGCCACCAGCACAGGGGGTCTGAAGACCCAGTACTTC
clone size: -; D gene: TRBD2; V gene: TRBV7-9; J gene: TRBJ2-1; CDR3 protein: CASSLGSGEYNEQFF; CDR3 DNA: TGTGCCAGCAGCCTCGGTAGCGGGGAATACAATGAGCAGTTCTTC
clone size: -; D gene: TRBD1; V gene: TRBV7-2; J gene: TRBJ1-5; CDR3 protein: CASSFYRGLQPQHF; CDR3 DNA: TGTGCCAGCAGCTTTTACAGGGGGCTTCAGCCCCAGCATTTT
clone size: -; D gene: TRBD1; V gene: TRBV4-2; J gene: TRBJ1-2; CDR3 protein: CASSQDGQGAQGYTF; CDR3 DNA: TGTGCCAGCAGCCAAGATGGACAGGGGGCGCAAGGCTACACCTTC
clone size: -; D gene: -; V gene: TRBV6-5; J gene: TRBJ1-2; CDR3 protein: CASSPGGRGYTF; CDR3 DNA: TGTGCCAGCAGCCCCGGGGGGCGAGGCTACACCTTC
clone size: few; D gene: -; V gene: TRBV5-1; J gene: TRBJ1-1; CDR3 protein: CASSFSTENTEAFF; CDR3 DNA: TGCGCCAGCAGCTTCAGTACAGAAAACACTGAAGCTTTCTTT
clone size: -; D gene: TRBD2; V gene: TRBV7-3; J gene: TRBJ2-2; CDR3 protein: CASSPGGAGGGELFF; CDR3 DNA: TGTGCCAGCAGTCCCGGGGGAGCGGGAGGCGGGGAGCTGTTTTTT
clone size: -; D gene: -; V gene: TRBV5-1; J gene: TRBJ2-5; CDR3 protein: CASSLGPQETQYF; CDR3 DNA: TGCGCCAGCAGCTTGGGGCCTCAAGAGACCCAGTACTTC
clone size: -; D gene: TRBD2; V gene: TRBV11-3; J gene: TRBJ2-2; CDR3 protein: CASNCHPGLDSNTGELFF; CDR3 DNA: TGTGCCAGCAACTGCCACCCTGGACTAGACTCGAACACCGGGGAGCTGTTTTTT
clone size: -; D gene: TRBD1; V gene: TRBV25-1; J gene: TRBJ1-4; CDR3 protein: CASSRGYGEKLFF; CDR3 DNA: TGTGCCAGCAGCAGGGGGTACGGTGAAAAACTGTTTTTT
clone size: -; D gene: -; V gene: TRBV18; J gene: TRBJ1-2; CDR3 protein: CASSPTGQTNYGYTF; CDR3 DNA: TGTGCCAGCTCGCCGACAGGCCAAACTAACTATGGCTACACCTTC
clone size: -; D gene: -; V gene: TRBV23-1; J gene: TRBJ1-5; CDR3 protein: CASRHRASSNQPQHF; CDR3 DNA: TGCGCCAGCAGACACAGGGCCTCTAGCAATCAGCCCCAGCATTTT
clone size: -; D gene: -; V gene: TRBV10-3; J gene: TRBJ1-2; CDR3 protein: CAISDDRHYGYTF; CDR3 DNA: TGTGCCATCAGTGACGACAGACACTATGGCTACACCTTC
clone size: -; D gene: TRBD2; V gene: TRBV19; J gene: TRBJ2-7; CDR3 protein: CASTLTSGNLYEQYF; CDR3 DNA: TGTGCCAGTACTCTGACTAGCGGGAATCTTTACGAGCAGTACTTC
clone size: -; D gene: -; V gene: TRBV6-1; J gene: TRBJ1-6; CDR3 protein: CASRERTPNNSPLHF; CDR3 DNA: TGTGCCAGCAGGGAAAGGACACCCAATAATTCACCCCTCCACTTT
clone size: -; D gene: TRBD2; V gene: TRBV18; J gene: TRBJ2-2; CDR3 protein: CASSPPSGRLTGELFF; CDR3 DNA: TGTGCCAGCTCACCACCGAGCGGGAGGCTCACCGGGGAGCTGTTTTTT
clone size: few; D gene: TRBD1; V gene: TRBV10-3; J gene: TRBJ2-7; CDR3 protein: CAISLTDKQGGLAYEQYF; CDR3 DNA: TGTGCCATCAGTCTGACCGATAAACAGGGGGGCTTGGCCTACGAGCAGTACTTC
clone size: -; D gene: TRBD1; V gene: TRBV19; J gene: TRBJ2-5; CDR3 protein: CASSIRAGGETQYF; CDR3 DNA: TGTGCCAGTAGTATTCGTGCAGGGGGCGAGACCCAGTACTTC
clone size: -; D gene: -; V gene: TRBV5-1; J gene: TRBJ2-4; CDR3 protein: CASSWGEAQGRNIQYF; CDR3 DNA: TGCGCCAGCAGCTGGGGGGAGGCACAGGGGAGAAACATTCAGTACTTC
clone size: once; D gene: -; V gene: TRBV13; J gene: TRBJ2-5; CDR3 protein: CASSLQETQYF; CDR3 DNA: TGTGCCAGCAGCCTCCAAGAGACCCAGTACTTC
clone size: -; D gene: -; V gene: TRBV4-2; J gene: TRBJ2-2; CDR3 protein: CASSHSTGELFF; CDR3 DNA: TGTGCCAGCAGCCATAGCACCGGGGAGCTGTTTTTT
clone size: -; D gene: -; V gene: TRBV4-3; J gene: TRBJ2-7; CDR3 protein: CASSQDESRSYEQYF; CDR3 DNA: TGCGCCAGCAGCCAAGATGAGAGCCGGTCCTACGAGCAGTACTTC
clone size: few; D gene: -; V gene: TRBV28; J gene: TRBJ2-4; CDR3 protein: CASSLAGSRADIQYF; CDR3 DNA: TGTGCCAGCAGTTTAGCGGGATCCCGGGCAGACATTCAGTACTTC
clone size: -; D gene: TRBD1; V gene: TRBV7-2; J gene: TRBJ2-7; CDR3 protein: CASSLERGQYNEQYF; CDR3 DNA: TGTGCCAGCAGCTTAGAGAGGGGGCAGTACAACGAGCAGTACTTC
clone size: -; D gene: TRBD2; V gene: TRBV11-3; J gene: TRBJ2-7; CDR3 protein: CASSIGAGTSGAYEQYF; CDR3 DNA: TGTGCCAGCAGCATAGGGGCCGGGACTAGCGGAGCCTACGAGCAGTACTTC
clone size: few; D gene: TRBD2; V gene: TRBV10-1; J gene: TRBJ2-3; CDR3 protein: CASATGTSGTDTQYF; CDR3 DNA: TGCGCCAGCGCAACCGGGACTAGCGGAACAGATACGCAGTATTTT
clone size: few; D gene: -; V gene: TRBV14; J gene: TRBJ1-1; CDR3 protein: CASSVQEGTEAFF; CDR3 DNA: TGTGCCAGCTCCGTCCAGGAGGGCACTGAAGCTTTCTTT
clone size: -; D gene: -; V gene: TRBV28; J gene: TRBJ2-7; CDR3 protein: CASRFSDLSYEQYF; CDR3 DNA: TGTGCCAGCCGGTTCAGCGATCTCTCCTACGAGCAGTACTTC
clone size: -; D gene: -; V gene: TRBV29-1; J gene: TRBJ1-3; CDR3 protein: CSVDTRAPGSGNTIYF; CDR3 DNA: TGCAGCGTTGACACCAGGGCCCCCGGGTCTGGAAACACCATATATTTT